Following are 7 T cell receptor beta chains from one sample sequenced in a study of T-cell memory formation after mild COVID-19. TCRdb processed the 5' RACE reads anew with MiXCR; each CDR3 protein has one entry. The sample lists hundreds of thousands of distinct CDR3 sequences, roughly an eighth occurring once. The sample comprised PBMCs or a T cell subset sorted from them (not recorded which). These receptors all stem from a man between 18 and 29 years old who had mild COVID-19 (a few samples of this study predate the infection). Cell type and time point are not known.

The chain links TRBV6-5 to TRBJ2-7; perhaps TRBD2 as D (5 bases). V dropped 6 bases and J dropped 4 bases, with 13 bases sitting between them. The CDR3 runs to 13 residues. Germline values: CDR1 MNHEY, CDR2 SVGAGI. The CDR3, as DNA: TGTGCCAGCAGACCCCGGACGGGATACGAGCAGTACGTC. This codes for CASRPRTGYEQYV.

This chain links TRBV12-3 or TRBV12-4 with TRBJ2-7, with TRBD2 matching 7 bases. V lost 5 bases to trimming and J lost 1 base; unmatched junction nucleotides: 14. The CDR3 has 17 amino acids. The CDR3 nucleotides are TGTGCCAGCAGTCCAGAGGTTGGGGCAGCGGGGTCCTACGAGCAGTACTTC. Translated, it gives CASSPEVGAAGSYEQYF.

V and J are TRBV15 and TRBJ1-5, with 7 bases aligning to TRBD1. Unmatched junction bases numbered 4, after V lost 3 bases and J lost 5 bases. The germline CDR1 and CDR2 sequences are LNHNV and YYDKDF (reference sequence). This CDR3 is built from 14 residues. CDR3 DNA sequence: TGTGCCACCAGCAGGACAGGGAACGATCAGCCCCAGCATTTT. As protein: CATSRTGNDQPQHF.

This clonotype has a handful of counts. V and J are TRBV12-3 or TRBV12-4 and TRBJ1-4; tentative D call: TRBD1 (5 bases). Trimming cost V 4 bases and J 7 bases, with 7 bases left between them. This CDR3 is 12 amino acids long. The CDR3 DNA reads as TGTGCCAGCAGTTGGGGACCTGAAAAACTGTTTTTT. Encoded protein: CASSWGPEKLFF.

The rearrangement links TRBV4-3 to TRBJ2-3; 8 nucleotides line up with TRBD2. The V segment lost 4 bases and the J segment 2 bases; nucleotides outside the gene matches: 8. The CDR3 sequence is 16 residues long. Germline CDR1 is LGHNA and CDR2 is YSLEER. CDR3 region: CASSPGVAGPTDTQYF. DNA for the CDR3: TGCGCCAGCAGCCCTGGGGTAGCGGGGCCCACAGATACGCAGTATTTT.

This clonotype was counted between two and nine times. One end of the junction varies from germline; a read error may be responsible. This chain connects TRBV2 to TRBJ1-2; maybe TRBD1 (6 bases). Germline V gene lookup returns CDR1 SNHLY and CDR2 FYNNEI. This CDR3 has 14 amino acids. CDR3 loop: CASSDTGPSTWGLF. DNA of the CDR3: TGTGCCAGCAGTGACACAGGGCCCTCGACGTGGGGACTCTTC.

This clonotype was seen a handful of times. This rearrangement joins TRBV19 to TRBJ1-2, with D possibly being TRBD1 (6 bases). From germline, CDR1 is LNHDA and CDR2 SQIVND (reference sequence). The CDR3 is 13 amino acids. Trimming cost V 3 bases and J 4 bases, with 9 bases left between them. The CDR3 here is CASSIATGYGYTF. CDR3 in DNA: TGTGCCAGTAGTATCGCGACAGGCTATGGCTACACCTTC.